This T cell receptor beta chain was sequenced in a study of blood T cell repertoires in COVID-19. As for the study in general: Specimens from acute and convalescent COVID-19 originated in the United States, Italy and Spain. T cells, B-cell-depleted T cells, or PBMCs supplied cDNA or gDNA.

Per the original data handling: Reference gene primer amplification gave nucleated cell count estimates. Sequenced by immunoSEQ multiplex PCR; TCRdb stores in-frame clones only, minus some. V and J calls and clone size are copied from that table; D and trimming were computed from the DNA. The data contain 110,000 to 150,000 clones, over 70% of them singletons. Sequencing was done on a sample of peripheral blood. The receptor's source is a man aged 50-59 years with active or convalescent COVID-19.

The CDR3 region has the DNA TGTGCCAGCAGCAACTGGACTAGCGGGTGGGGTATTGATACGCAGTATTTT. Amino acid sequence: CASSNWTSGWGIDTQYF. The rearrangement links TRBV5-4 to TRBJ2-3, with 11 positions matching TRBD2. This CDR3 comprises 17 residues. The germline CDR1 and CDR2 sequences are SGHNT and YYREEE (reference sequence). After removal of 4 bases from V and 6 bases from J, the junction contained 13 bases not matched to a gene.